This T cell receptor beta chain was documented in a study of cytomegalovirus exposure and HLA in healthy donors. Study-wide results and caveats: Rates of TCR association differed by HLA locus in a later analysis, with DRB1 highest and HLA-C lowest.

About this clone: Its specificity is not known.

The germline V gene encodes CDR1 SGDLS and CDR2 YYNGEE. This CDR3 has 14 residues. The germline V and J ends were trimmed by 0 bases and 13 bases, with 14 bases remaining between them. The study ran its PCR with 60 Vbeta and 13 Jbeta primers. The protocol was immunoSEQ multiplex PCR, while the TCRdb copy is restricted to in-frame clones and leaves out a portion. The table lists about 190,000 clones, around 84% of them singletons. V usage is TRBV9 and J usage is TRBJ1-6, with D uncertain. The sample comprised PBMCs. The clonotype comes from a man in his forties in good health and CMV-seropositive. The CDR3 protein is CASSVGNKEEPLHF. Here the CDR3 DNA reads TGTGCCAGCAGCGTAGGAAATAAAGAGGAGCCCCTCCACTTT.